Below, one T cell receptor beta chain is given with its context. This CDR3 is 13 amino acids long. Germline CDR1 reads LNHNV; CDR2 reads YYDKDF (reference sequence). Trimming cost V 3 bases and J 8 bases, with 11 bases left between them. Profiled with immunoSEQ multiplex PCR; TCRdb holds only in-frame clones, not every one. The sample holds approximately 190,000 clones, around 93% seen once. This sample was taken from a study of T cell responses to AZD1222 COVID-19 vaccine. Sequenced here: peripheral blood, sampled on day 0 of AZD1222 vaccination. This receptor was obtained from an adult in good health. The genes are TRBV15 and TRBJ2-4, with unresolved D. The CDR3 sequence: CATSSAVTDIQYF. The CDR3 nucleotides are TGTGCCACCAGCAGCGCAGTCACGGACATTCAGTACTTC.